This T cell receptor (beta chain) derives from a study of blood T cell repertoires in COVID-19. Study context: Acute and convalescent COVID-19 samples came from the United States, Italy and Spain. From T cells, B-cell-depleted T cells, or PBMCs came the material, which was cDNA or gDNA.

The table came from immunoSEQ multiplex PCR; TCRdb's copy has only in-frame clones and leaves some out. Altogether some 670,000 clones are present, 85% to 90% being singletons, with the ten largest covering more than 0.25%. This CDR3 region has 13 residues. The V end lost 3 bases, the J end lost 1 base, and 10 bases lay between the germline ends. The germline V gene has CDR1 SQVTM and CDR2 ANQGSEA. This clone was seen once. Sequenced sample: peripheral blood. V gene TRBV29-1 combines with J gene TRBJ2-7, with a weak D call TRBD1 (7 bases). The origin of this receptor is a woman in her late teens or twenties with acute or convalescent COVID-19. The CDR3 loop reads CSVEAGGSYEQYF. Here the CDR3 DNA reads TGCAGCGTTGAGGCAGGGGGGTCCTACGAGCAGTACTTC.